The 8 T cell receptor beta chains listed next were all sequenced from one sample in a study of sequential checkpoint blockade in melanoma. Specified treatment: randomized to nivolumab then ipilimumab (arm A) or the reverse (arm B). Clones were sequenced by immunoSEQ multiplex PCR, and TCRdb holds only the in-frame ones, with some missing. The sample contains about 25,000 clones, 60% to 80% of which appear only once. Source: CD8+ T cells sorted from blood (inferred from file names), taken from a patient given nivolumab and ipilimumab in sequence. Every receptor here comes from a human donor with melanoma.

In its sample, this clone was seen a few times. The chain links TRBV7-9 to TRBJ2-7, with TRBD2 matching over 8 bases. V was pared by 3 bases and J by 5 bases, with 0 bases of the junction left unmatched. This CDR3 contains 12 residues. Germline CDR1 SEHNR, CDR2 FQNEAQ (reference sequence). DNA of the CDR3: TGTGCCAGCAGCTTTAGCGGGGACGAGCAGTACTTC. Its translation is CASSFSGDEQYF.

The table lists this clone with a count of one. The chain combines TRBV29-1 with TRBJ2-7, with TRBD1 matching over 7 bases. J lost 3 bases, V lost 4 bases, and 6 bases had no gene match. Germline CDR1 and CDR2: SQVTM and ANQGSEA. CDR3 length: 13 residues. The chain's CDR3 is CSVAQGDLYEQYF. The CDR3 region has the DNA TGCAGCGTTGCCCAGGGGGACCTCTACGAGCAGTACTTC.

The chain uses TRBV6-4 and TRBJ1-6, with D tentatively TRBD1 (5 bases). V shed 0 bases and J shed 16 bases, with 13 bases lying between them. The CDR3 length is 13 residues. CDR1 is MRHNA, CDR2 SNTAGT, per germline. CDR3 protein: CASSDSVTGTLHF. The CDR3 DNA follows: TGTGCCAGCAGTGACTCAGTCACCGGGACTCTCCACTTT.

The chain is built from TRBV29-1 and TRBJ1-2; 11 nucleotides line up with TRBD1. J lost 7 bases, V lost 4 bases, and 5 bases had no gene match. The CDR3 runs 13 residues. CDR1 SQVTM and CDR2 ANQGSEA come from the germline V gene. The CDR3 DNA sequence: TGCAGCGTTGTCGGACAGGGGGCGGTTGGCTACACCTTC. Translated: CSVVGQGAVGYTF.

This chain links TRBV4-2 with TRBJ1-5; the match to TRBD1 covers 8 bases. The germline CDR1 and CDR2 sequences are LGHNA and YNFKEQ. The CDR3 consists of 15 residues. Losses at the gene ends were 4 bases for V and 1 base for J; bases not matched to a gene: 3. Here the CDR3 DNA reads TGTGCCAGCAGCCCGAACAGGGGGAGCAATCAGCCCCAGCATTTT. The encoded protein is CASSPNRGSNQPQHF.

J is TRBJ1-4 and V is TRBV25-1; D is uncertain. CDR1 MGHDK and CDR2 SYGVNS come from the germline V gene. V was pared by 2 bases and J by 5 bases, with 12 bases between. This CDR3 is 15 amino acids long. DNA for the CDR3: TGTGCCAGCAGTGAAGATCGGGGTGGGAATGAAAAACTGTTTTTT. Its translation: CASSEDRGGNEKLFF.

The chain couples TRBV30 to TRBJ1-2, with D maybe TRBD1 (5 bases). This CDR3 region has 15 residues. The V and J ends lost 2 bases and 3 bases respectively, with 16 bases between them. The germline gives CDR1 GTSNPN, CDR2 SVGIG (reference sequence). CDR3 nucleotide sequence: TGTGCCTGGAGTACTCCATGGGACTCCCACTATGGCTACACCTTC. It encodes CAWSTPWDSHYGYTF.

This chain joins TRBV5-6 and TRBJ1-1; D is perhaps TRBD1 (6 bases). This CDR3 is built from 14 residues. Germline loops: CDR1 SGHDT, CDR2 YYEEEE. Trimming pared 3 bases from V and 0 bases from J, leaving 9 bases between. The chain's CDR3 is CASSWTDMNTEAFF. The CDR3 DNA follows: TGTGCCAGCAGCTGGACAGACATGAACACTGAAGCTTTCTTT.